The rows below give T cell receptor beta chains drawn from one sample of a study of blood T cells in healthy people across ages. TCRdb processed the 5' RACE reads anew with MiXCR; each CDR3 protein has one entry. The sample holds about 1.5 million distinct CDR3 sequences, approximately 43% seen once. Sequencing was carried out using blood. The receptors were sampled from a woman under 30 in good health. Each CDR3 is given with its conserved first and last residue. D genes are given only for firm matches. Size is omitted from some rows. Given values are once, few, many or a class for expanded clones.

v_call,d_call,clone_size,j_call,cdr3_nt,cdr3_aa
TRBV20-1,.,many,TRBJ1-1,TGCAGTTCCTTTCGGGGGAGGAACACTGAAGCTTTCTTT,CSSFRGRNTEAFF
TRBV20-1,.,.,TRBJ1-2,TGCAGTGCTGGGCGATATGGCTACACCTTC,CSAGRYGYTF
TRBV12-3/TRBV12-4,.,.,TRBJ1-1,TGTGCCAGCAGTTTAAGCCGGGAAGCTTTCTTT,CASSLSREAFF
TRBV7-2,.,many,TRBJ2-3,TGTGCCAGCAGCTTTAGTTCCGATACGCAGTATTTT,CASSFSSDTQYF
TRBV3-1,TRBD2,few,TRBJ2-1,TGTGCCAGCAGCCCTGGGGGGGCTAGCGGGATACAGTTCTTC,CASSPGGASGIQFF
TRBV7-2,.,many,TRBJ2-4,TGTGCCAGCAGCTTCAACCGAGCCAAAAACATTCAGTACTTC,CASSFNRAKNIQYF
TRBV29-1,.,few,TRBJ2-2,TGCAGCGTTGAAGGAGATGGCCGGGAGCTGTTTTTT,CSVEGDGRELFF
TRBV9,.,.,TRBJ2-7,TGTGCCAGCAGCGTAGCAGGAGGGGCGACCTACGAGCAGTACTTC,CASSVAGGATYEQYF
TRBV6-2/TRBV6-3,TRBD2,.,TRBJ2-7,TGTGCCAGCCGATTAAGACTAGCGCCGACCTACGAGCAGTACTTC,CASRLRLAPTYEQYF
TRBV6-2/TRBV6-3,TRBD2,once,TRBJ2-2,TGTGCCAGCAGCCGACCCCGACTAGCGGGGGGATTAGGCTCGAACACCGGGGAGCTGTTTTTT,CASSRPRLAGGLGSNTGELFF
TRBV24-1,.,.,TRBJ1-2,TGTGCCACCAGTGGTAACAACCAGTACTATGGCTACACCTTC,CATSGNNQYYGYTF
TRBV7-9,TRBD1,.,TRBJ2-5,TGTGCCAGCAGCTTAGGGCTGGACAGGGGAGAGACCCAGTACTTC,CASSLGLDRGETQYF
TRBV7-2,.,.,TRBJ1-2,TGTGCCAGCAGCTTAAACACGCGCACCTATGGCTACACCTTC,CASSLNTRTYGYTF
TRBV9,TRBD2,.,TRBJ2-7,TGTGCAAGCAGCGTAGGTAGCGGGAGGGTTGCCTACGAGCAGTACTTC,CASSVGSGRVAYEQYF
TRBV27,TRBD1,.,TRBJ2-7,TGTGCCAGCAGTTTCTCCGGGACAGGGAGGTACGAGCAGTACTTC,CASSFSGTGRYEQYF
TRBV6-2/TRBV6-3,.,.,TRBJ2-1,TGTGCCAGCAGTTACTCGGCCGAGCAGTTCTTC,CASSYSAEQFF
TRBV6-6,.,.,TRBJ2-4,TGTGCCAGCAGTTCCGGCAGGACACGGGTTAACATTCAGTACTTC,CASSSGRTRVNIQYF
TRBV6-5,TRBD1,.,TRBJ1-1,TGTGCCAGCCGGGGGGACAGGGGTGCGAACACTGAAGCTTTCTTT,CASRGDRGANTEAFF
TRBV5-1,.,.,TRBJ2-7,TGCGCCAGCAGCTTGGGATCGGCAGTAGAGCAGTACTTC,CASSLGSAVEQYF
TRBV6-2/TRBV6-3,.,few,TRBJ2-3,TGTGCCAGCAGTTACTTGACCAGACCAGATACGCAGTATTTT,CASSYLTRPDTQYF
TRBV5-1,.,.,TRBJ1-1,TGCGCCAGCAGCTGGGCGGGACACACTGAAGCTTTCTTT,CASSWAGHTEAFF
TRBV3-1,TRBD2,.,TRBJ2-7,TGTGCCAGCAGCCAAGCTGGGACTAAATCCAATGAGCAGTACTTC,CASSQAGTKSNEQYF
TRBV11-1,TRBD2,.,TRBJ2-7,TGTGCCAGCAGCCAGGCTAGCGGGATGTACTACGAGCAGTACTTC,CASSQASGMYYEQYF
TRBV10-3,.,.,TRBJ2-3,TGTGCCATCAGTGTGCGGGTCATGACAGATACGCAGTATTTT,CAISVRVMTDTQYF
TRBV7-2,TRBD2,.,TRBJ2-1,TGTGCCAGCAGCTTGTCCGGGACTAGCTCATATGAGCAGTTCTTC,CASSLSGTSSYEQFF
TRBV12-3/TRBV12-4,TRBD2,.,TRBJ2-3,TGTGCCAGCAGTAAACTAGCGGGAAGGGAGGCAGATACGCAGTATTTT,CASSKLAGREADTQYF
TRBV20-1,TRBD2,few,TRBJ2-7,TGCAGTGCTAGACCTAGCGGTGAGATTGTCGAGCAGTACTTC,CSARPSGEIVEQYF
TRBV20-1,.,few,TRBJ2-5,TGCAGTGCTAGAGATGCACAGGGTCGGGAGACCCAGTACTTC,CSARDAQGRETQYF
TRBV27,.,.,TRBJ1-6,TGTGCCAGCAGACTCTTAGGGGGTTCACCCCTCCACTTT,CASRLLGGSPLHF
TRBV20-1,.,few,TRBJ2-3,TGCAGTGCTAGAGACCCCAGGGGGGCCGGGGATACGCAGTATTTT,CSARDPRGAGDTQYF
TRBV28,.,.,TRBJ1-1,TGTGCCAGCAGTTTATCGTGGCCAATGAACACTGAAGCTTTCTTT,CASSLSWPMNTEAFF
TRBV20-1,.,few,TRBJ1-1,TGCAGTGCGCTGTCGGTGAGAACTGAAGCTTTCTTT,CSALSVRTEAFF
TRBV5-1,.,.,TRBJ1-1,TGCGCCAGCAGCTTCGCCGGGAGCACTGAAGCTTTCTTT,CASSFAGSTEAFF
TRBV11-2,.,once,TRBJ2-1,TGTGCCAGCAGCCTGTCGGGGGTAGGTTACAATGAGCAGTTCTTC,CASSLSGVGYNEQFF
TRBV7-2,.,.,TRBJ2-7,TGTGCCAGCAGCTCGCCGAGGACGGCGAGTGAGCAGTACTTC,CASSSPRTASEQYF
TRBV4-1,TRBD1,.,TRBJ2-7,TGCGCCAGCAGCCAACCCTCCAGGGGGACCGCCTACGAGCAGTACTTC,CASSQPSRGTAYEQYF
TRBV27,.,few,TRBJ2-7,TGTGCCAGCAGTTTTTCGCTAGCCGGCGAGCAGTACTTC,CASSFSLAGEQYF
TRBV7-2,TRBD2,many,TRBJ2-4,TGTGCCAGCACCCCTAGGGGGGCCGGGGGGGACATTCAGTACTTC,CASTPRGAGGDIQYF
TRBV9,TRBD1,.,TRBJ2-2,TGTGCCAGCAGCGTATCCGGGACAGGGTTAACCGGGGAGCTGTTTTTT,CASSVSGTGLTGELFF
TRBV7-9,.,.,TRBJ2-1,TGTGCCAGCAGTTCTTATGGAGGGTCCAATGAGCAGTTCTTC,CASSSYGGSNEQFF
TRBV30,TRBD2,.,TRBJ2-7,TGTGCCTGGAGTGCTAGCGGGGGCTGGGAGCAGTACTTC,CAWSASGGWEQYF
TRBV12-3/TRBV12-4,.,few,TRBJ1-4,TGTGCCAGCAGTTCCTCATTAAGAGCTAATGAAAAACTGTTTTTT,CASSSSLRANEKLFF
TRBV15,TRBD1,.,TRBJ1-2,TGTGCCACCAGTGACCGGGACAGGGGCGCCGGGAGCTATGGCTACACCTTC,CATSDRDRGAGSYGYTF
TRBV2,.,.,TRBJ2-1,TGTGCCAGCACAGAACGAGCGGACTACGTCGGTGAGCAGTTCTTC,CASTERADYVGEQFF
TRBV27,TRBD2,.,TRBJ2-7,TGTGCCAGCAGTCCTCGGACTAGCGGGGGATACAATGAGCAGTACTTC,CASSPRTSGGYNEQYF
TRBV7-2,.,.,TRBJ1-2,TGTGCCAGCAGCGTTCGGGGGGCCACGGGTGGCTATGGCTACACCTTC,CASSVRGATGGYGYTF
TRBV29-1,.,few,TRBJ2-5,TGCAGCTTCTCCGCCAGGGTCCTCTACAATGAGCAGTACTTC,CSFSARVLYNEQYF
TRBV4-1,.,.,TRBJ1-6,TGCGCCAGCAGCCAAGGTGAACAGGGTATCAAGTATAATTCACCCCTCCACTTT,CASSQGEQGIKYNSPLHF
TRBV5-1,.,few,TRBJ2-1,TGCGCCAGCAGCCTCCGGGACTTGACCTACAATGAGCAGTTCTTC,CASSLRDLTYNEQFF
TRBV5-1,.,.,TRBJ2-2,TGCGCCAGCAGATTCGGGCCCAACACCGGGGAGCTGTTTTTT,CASRFGPNTGELFF
TRBV28,TRBD1,.,TRBJ1-1,TGTGCCAGCAGTTTACGGACAGGGAAAACTGAAGCTTTCTTT,CASSLRTGKTEAFF
TRBV15,.,.,TRBJ2-2,TGTGCCACCAGCAGAGCAGCAGGCCCGGGCACCGGGGAGCTGTTTTTT,CATSRAAGPGTGELFF